The rows below give T cell receptor beta chains drawn from one sample of a study of blood T cells in healthy people across ages. TCRdb analysed the 5' RACE reads with MiXCR anew, one entry per CDR3 protein. The data show roughly 1,500,000 distinct CDR3 sequences, with 42% seen just once and around 8% held by the top ten. Sequenced: blood. Receptors were obtained from a young woman in good health. The CDR3 runs from the conserved cysteine through the conserved F or W. Fields, in order: clone size, J gene, V gene, D gene, CDR3 DNA, CDR3 protein. D genes are given only for firm matches. Rows may omit the clone size; those that give it use once, few, many or a size class.

clone_size: -; j_call: TRBJ2-5; v_call: TRBV3-1; d_call: TRBD2; cdr3_nt: TGTGCCAGCAGGCAACTAGCGGACCAAGAGACCCAGTACTTC; cdr3_aa: CASRQLADQETQYF
clone_size: -; j_call: TRBJ2-7; v_call: TRBV4-1; d_call: -; cdr3_nt: TGCGCCGGCAGCCGGGCAGTTTCCTACGAGCAGTACTTC; cdr3_aa: CAGSRAVSYEQYF
clone_size: -; j_call: TRBJ2-1; v_call: TRBV7-8; d_call: TRBD2; cdr3_nt: TGTGCCAGCAGCTTGCTGACTAGCGGGGGGTACAATGAGCAGTTCTTC; cdr3_aa: CASSLLTSGGYNEQFF
clone_size: -; j_call: TRBJ2-1; v_call: TRBV7-9; d_call: TRBD2; cdr3_nt: TGTGCCAGCAGCTTGGGCCTAGCGGGAGACGTCCATGAGCAGTTCTTC; cdr3_aa: CASSLGLAGDVHEQFF
clone_size: -; j_call: TRBJ2-7; v_call: TRBV6-1; d_call: TRBD2; cdr3_nt: TGTGCCAGCAGTGACCAAGCGGGGGACCCCTCCTACGAGCAGTACTTC; cdr3_aa: CASSDQAGDPSYEQYF
clone_size: -; j_call: TRBJ1-5; v_call: TRBV4-1; d_call: TRBD1; cdr3_nt: TGCGCCAGCAGCCAAGTCTTCGGGACAGGGATCCGGCCCCAGCATTTT; cdr3_aa: CASSQVFGTGIRPQHF
clone_size: few; j_call: TRBJ2-5; v_call: TRBV12-3/TRBV12-4; d_call: -; cdr3_nt: TGTGCCAGCAGTGGGACGAAACAAGAGACCCAGTACTTC; cdr3_aa: CASSGTKQETQYF
clone_size: -; j_call: TRBJ2-3; v_call: TRBV12-3/TRBV12-4; d_call: TRBD2; cdr3_nt: TGTGCCAGCAGTGTCCAAGCGGGGGGGCAGACGCAGTATTTT; cdr3_aa: CASSVQAGGQTQYF
clone_size: -; j_call: TRBJ2-7; v_call: TRBV3-1; d_call: -; cdr3_nt: TGTGCCAGCAGCCAAACGATAGGTCGGAGCTCCTACGAGCAGTACTTC; cdr3_aa: CASSQTIGRSSYEQYF
clone_size: -; j_call: TRBJ1-1; v_call: TRBV6-5; d_call: -; cdr3_nt: TGTGCCAGCAGTTACCGGGGTTTGGCTTTCTTT; cdr3_aa: CASSYRGLAFF
clone_size: -; j_call: TRBJ1-2; v_call: TRBV29-1; d_call: TRBD1; cdr3_nt: TGCAGCGTTGTTTCGGGACAGGAATACTATGGCTACACCTTC; cdr3_aa: CSVVSGQEYYGYTF
clone_size: many; j_call: TRBJ2-7; v_call: TRBV20-1; d_call: TRBD2; cdr3_nt: TGCAGTGCTAGGACTAGCGTCTCCTACGAGCAGTACTTC; cdr3_aa: CSARTSVSYEQYF
clone_size: -; j_call: TRBJ2-1; v_call: TRBV20-1; d_call: TRBD1; cdr3_nt: TGCAGTGCTAGAGACTTAAAGGACAGGGGGAATGAGCAGTTCTTC; cdr3_aa: CSARDLKDRGNEQFF
clone_size: -; j_call: TRBJ2-3; v_call: TRBV9; d_call: -; cdr3_nt: TGTGCCAGCAGCGTAGTAGGACTTCTAACAGATACGCAGTATTTT; cdr3_aa: CASSVVGLLTDTQYF
clone_size: few; j_call: TRBJ2-3; v_call: TRBV6-1; d_call: TRBD2; cdr3_nt: TGTGCCACCAGACTAGCGGGGGGCACAGATACGCAGTATTTT; cdr3_aa: CATRLAGGTDTQYF
clone_size: -; j_call: TRBJ1-2; v_call: TRBV2; d_call: -; cdr3_nt: TGTGCCAGCAGTGACGGATTAGGGTATGATGGCTACACCTTC; cdr3_aa: CASSDGLGYDGYTF
clone_size: few; j_call: TRBJ1-2; v_call: TRBV5-6; d_call: -; cdr3_nt: TGTGCCAGCAGCTTCGGCAGGGTGAGCTATGGCTACACCTTC; cdr3_aa: CASSFGRVSYGYTF
clone_size: -; j_call: TRBJ1-5; v_call: TRBV20-1; d_call: -; cdr3_nt: TGCAGTGCTAGAGATTACCGAGAAAATCAGCCCCAGCATTTT; cdr3_aa: CSARDYRENQPQHF
clone_size: -; j_call: TRBJ2-2; v_call: TRBV6-6; d_call: TRBD2; cdr3_nt: TGTGCCAGCAGTGGCAGCGGGATGAACACCGGGGAGCTGTTTTTT; cdr3_aa: CASSGSGMNTGELFF
clone_size: -; j_call: TRBJ2-7; v_call: TRBV20-1; d_call: -; cdr3_nt: TGCAGTGCTAGCCCGGGGGCGAGCTACGAGCAGTACTTC; cdr3_aa: CSASPGASYEQYF
clone_size: -; j_call: TRBJ2-1; v_call: TRBV2; d_call: -; cdr3_nt: TGTGCCAACAGGGGGGGAAGCGGGAGATCTGGTGAGCAGTTCTTC; cdr3_aa: CANRGGSGRSGEQFF
clone_size: few; j_call: TRBJ2-7; v_call: TRBV29-1; d_call: -; cdr3_nt: TGCAGCGTTCTAGGGACGGGTGGCTCCTACGAGCAGTACTTC; cdr3_aa: CSVLGTGGSYEQYF
clone_size: few; j_call: TRBJ2-1; v_call: TRBV7-2; d_call: -; cdr3_nt: TGTGCCAGCAGCTTTTGGTCTAGTCAGTTCTTC; cdr3_aa: CASSFWSSQFF
clone_size: -; j_call: TRBJ2-3; v_call: TRBV27; d_call: TRBD2; cdr3_nt: TGTGCCAGCAGGCCGGGACTAGCCTCAGATACGCAGTATTTT; cdr3_aa: CASRPGLASDTQYF
clone_size: few; j_call: TRBJ2-5; v_call: TRBV3-1; d_call: TRBD2; cdr3_nt: TGTGCCAGCAGCCAAGATTTACTAGCGGGAGGGCCTTGGGAGCAGTACTTC; cdr3_aa: CASSQDLLAGGPWEQYF
clone_size: -; j_call: TRBJ1-1; v_call: TRBV6-5; d_call: -; cdr3_nt: TGTGCCAGCAGTTACGCCGTTGGGATGAACACTGAAGCTTTCTTT; cdr3_aa: CASSYAVGMNTEAFF
clone_size: -; j_call: TRBJ2-2; v_call: TRBV28; d_call: -; cdr3_nt: TGTGCCAGCAGTTGCCGCTCGGGTCGAAAACTGTCCGGGGAGCTGTTTTTT; cdr3_aa: CASSCRSGRKLSGELFF
clone_size: few; j_call: TRBJ1-1; v_call: TRBV7-8; d_call: -; cdr3_nt: TGTGCCAGCAGCTTAGCGGGAACCCCGGCGTGGCAGCAGAACACTGAAGCTTTCTTT; cdr3_aa: CASSLAGTPAWQQNTEAFF
clone_size: -; j_call: TRBJ2-3; v_call: TRBV2; d_call: -; cdr3_nt: TGTGCCAGCGGTGTAGGGCTAGCGAGAAACACAGATACGCAGTATTTT; cdr3_aa: CASGVGLARNTDTQYF
clone_size: -; j_call: TRBJ2-2; v_call: TRBV25-1; d_call: -; cdr3_nt: TGTGGCAGCAGTGAACAGGGACGCACCGGGGAGCTGTTTTTT; cdr3_aa: CGSSEQGRTGELFF
clone_size: -; j_call: TRBJ1-5; v_call: TRBV9; d_call: -; cdr3_nt: TGTGCCAGCAGCGTAGCCGGTTTCGGGCCCCAGCATTTT; cdr3_aa: CASSVAGFGPQHF
clone_size: few; j_call: TRBJ2-6; v_call: TRBV5-1; d_call: TRBD2; cdr3_nt: TGCGCCAGCCTACCCCTAGCGGGAGGCCTCTCTGGGGCCAACGTCCTGACTTTC; cdr3_aa: CASLPLAGGLSGANVLTF
clone_size: -; j_call: TRBJ1-1; v_call: TRBV9; d_call: -; cdr3_nt: TGTGCCAGCAGCCCGGGAGGGGCGGGAGTCACTGAAGCTTTCTTT; cdr3_aa: CASSPGGAGVTEAFF
clone_size: few; j_call: TRBJ2-1; v_call: TRBV7-9; d_call: TRBD1; cdr3_nt: TGTGCCAGCAGCATACCGGGACAGGGCTCCTACAATGAGCAGTTCTTC; cdr3_aa: CASSIPGQGSYNEQFF
clone_size: -; j_call: TRBJ2-7; v_call: TRBV14; d_call: -; cdr3_nt: TGTGCCTGCAGTCGGGCGGCCTACGAGCAGTACTTC; cdr3_aa: CACSRAAYEQYF
clone_size: few; j_call: TRBJ1-1; v_call: TRBV29-1; d_call: -; cdr3_nt: TGCAGCGTTGGACATACCGCTGAAGCTTTCTTT; cdr3_aa: CSVGHTAEAFF
clone_size: -; j_call: TRBJ2-7; v_call: TRBV6-5; d_call: TRBD1; cdr3_nt: TGTGCCTGCAGTTACTCGATGGGTTGGACAGGGGTAGTTTACGAGCAGTACTTC; cdr3_aa: CACSYSMGWTGVVYEQYF
clone_size: -; j_call: TRBJ1-1; v_call: TRBV12-3/TRBV12-4; d_call: TRBD1; cdr3_nt: TGTGCCAGCATCAAAGGGGGACAGGGGCCGAACACTGAAGCTTTCTTT; cdr3_aa: CASIKGGQGPNTEAFF
clone_size: few; j_call: TRBJ2-7; v_call: TRBV29-1; d_call: TRBD2; cdr3_nt: TGCAGCGTCCATAGCGGGCTTGACTCCTACGAGCAGTACTTC; cdr3_aa: CSVHSGLDSYEQYF
clone_size: few; j_call: TRBJ1-2; v_call: TRBV20-1; d_call: -; cdr3_nt: TGCAGTGCTGGGGAATCTCTAAACTATGGCTACACCTTC; cdr3_aa: CSAGESLNYGYTF
clone_size: few; j_call: TRBJ2-1; v_call: TRBV24-1; d_call: TRBD1; cdr3_nt: TGTGCCACCAGTGACATATTCGGGACAGGGGCAAATGAGCAGTTCTTC; cdr3_aa: CATSDIFGTGANEQFF
clone_size: many; j_call: TRBJ2-1; v_call: TRBV5-1; d_call: -; cdr3_nt: TGCGCCAGCAGCTTGGCATCAGCCGGGACGGGCTACAATGAGCAGTTCTTC; cdr3_aa: CASSLASAGTGYNEQFF
clone_size: -; j_call: TRBJ2-5; v_call: TRBV11-2; d_call: -; cdr3_nt: TGCGCCAGCAGCCATGATGGGGATGAGCAGTACTTC; cdr3_aa: CASSHDGDEQYF
clone_size: -; j_call: TRBJ2-7; v_call: TRBV12-3/TRBV12-4; d_call: TRBD2; cdr3_nt: TGTGCCAGCACCTTCCAAGCGGGAGGGACCTACGAGCAGTACTTC; cdr3_aa: CASTFQAGGTYEQYF
clone_size: -; j_call: TRBJ2-3; v_call: TRBV6-5; d_call: TRBD2; cdr3_nt: TGTGCCAGCAGTTACTCGGGACTAGCGGGCACAGAGACGCAGTATTTT; cdr3_aa: CASSYSGLAGTETQYF